Presented here are 31 T cell receptor beta chains from one specimen sequenced in a study of regulatory T cells in long-lasting Graves disease. To make TCR beta libraries, researchers used iRepertoire HTBI primers and Arm-PCR of CDR3 regions. TCRdb reprocessed the multiplex PCR reads with MiXCR, giving one entry per CDR3 protein. The table has almost 350,000 distinct CDR3 sequences, roughly a fifth seen once. Time point here: persistent/refractory GD, antithyroid drugs over 5 years with positive TRAb. Following extraction of RNA from PBMCs, that RNA was used to make the TCR library. The specimen was peripheral blood mononuclear cells (PBMCs), collected when the disease was refractory, from a patient treated with antithyroid drugs. These receptor sequences come from a female donor with Graves disease.

This chain connects TRBV11-3 to TRBJ2-1; perhaps D is TRBD1 or TRBD2 (5 bases each). Per the germline V gene, CDR1 is SGHNT and CDR2 is YENEEA. The germline V and J ends were trimmed by 6 bases and 7 bases, with 13 bases remaining between them. This CDR3 spans 13 amino acids. CDR3 sequence: CASRGTQANEQFF. CDR3 nucleotides: TGTGCCAGCAGAGGGACCCAGGCGAATGAGCAGTTCTTC.

Only a few counts were recorded for this clonotype. The J gene is TRBJ1-4, the V gene TRBV2, with D perhaps TRBD1 (5 bases). This CDR3 has 17 residues. The ends were cut back, 6 bases at V and 13 bases at J, with 30 bases in the middle. Germline CDR1 SNHLY, CDR2 FYNNEI. CDR3 protein: CASRDPGRTLGGRRLFF. In DNA, the CDR3 is TGTGCCAGCAGGGATCCGGGACGGACCCTTGGAGGGCGTCGACTGTTTTTT.

V and J are TRBV7-2 and TRBJ1-2; TRBD1 aligns across 11 bases. This CDR3 is 15 amino acids long. Germline lookup yields CDR1 SGHTA and CDR2 FQGNSA. J lost 5 bases, V lost 5 bases, and 7 bases had no gene match. The CDR3 DNA follows: TGTGCCAGCAGCATCGGACAGGGGGCAGGATATGGCTACACCTTC. Amino acid sequence: CASSIGQGAGYGYTF. The whole variable domain, filled in from reference TRBV7-2 and TRBJ1-2, reads GAGVSQSPSNKVTEKGKDVELRCDPISGHTALYWYRQSLGQGLEFLIYFQGNSAPDKSGLPSDRFSAERTGGSVSTLTIQRTQQEDSAVYLCASSIGQGAGYGYTFGSGTRLTVV.

The chain couples TRBV27 to TRBJ1-3; tentative D call: TRBD1 (5 bases). Germline loops: CDR1 MNHEY, CDR2 SMNVEV (reference sequence). V gave up 0 bases and J gave up 4 bases, with 16 bases separating them. The CDR3 runs 17 residues. The CDR3 DNA follows: TGTGCCAGCAGTTTATCGCCCCCGGGGCAGTGGGGAAACACCATATATTTT. Translation: CASSLSPPGQWGNTIYF.

This clonotype appeared many times. The chain joins TRBV12-3 or TRBV12-4 to TRBJ1-1; tentative D call: TRBD1 (5 bases). The CDR3 contains 13 residues. V was pared by 8 bases and J by 0 bases, with 10 bases between. The DNA for the CDR3 is TGTGCCAGCTCGGGACCGATGAACACTGAAGCTTTCTTT. Residues: CASSGPMNTEAFF.

This clonotype has a single count. This may arise from a read error, as a much more abundant clone is one base away. V usage is TRBV28 and J usage is TRBJ2-7; 8 bases are a match to TRBD1. In germline, CDR1 is MDHEN, CDR2 SYDVKM. This CDR3 is 15 amino acids long. CDR3: CASTLEGDRSYKQYF. The DNA for the CDR3 is TGTGCCAGCACCTTAGAGGGGGACAGGTCCTACAAGCAGTACTTC.

The V gene is TRBV19, the J gene TRBJ2-2; TRBD2 matches 9 bases. Germline CDR1 and CDR2: LNHDA and SQIVND (reference sequence). This CDR3 region has 17 residues. The ends lost 7 bases at V and 5 bases at J; junction bases unmatched: 14. The CDR3, as DNA: TGTGCCAGTACCAACCGAGGACTAGCGCGCGCTACCGGGGAGCTGTTTTTT. Translating it yields CASTNRGLARATGELFF.

This clonotype was picked up many times. The chain has TRBV7-8 and TRBJ2-7; unclear D gene. CDR3 length equals 17 residues. The germline gives CDR1 SGHVS, CDR2 FQNEAQ. V was trimmed by 0 bases and J by 0 bases, leaving 15 bases between them. CDR3 sequence: CASSLARTGPSSYEQYF. As DNA, the CDR3 is TGTGCCAGCAGCTTAGCACGCACCGGGCCTAGCTCCTACGAGCAGTACTTC. Together with reference TRBV7-8 and TRBJ2-7, the CDR3 gives the full variable domain: GAGVSQSPRYKVAKRGQDVALRCDPISGHVSLFWYQQALGQGPEFLTYFQNEAQLDKSGLPSDRFFAERPEGSVSTLKIQRTQQEDSAVYLCASSLARTGPSSYEQYFGPGTRLTVT.

This clonotype was seen at least ten times. V and J are TRBV28 and TRBJ2-5; D is ambiguous. The CDR3 runs to 13 residues. The V and J ends lost 5 bases and 4 bases respectively, with 11 bases between them. Germline values: CDR1 MDHEN, CDR2 SYDVKM. In nucleotides, the CDR3 is TGTGCCAGCAGTCCCGGAGACCGAGAGACCCAGTACTTC. This translates into CASSPGDRETQYF.

To note about this clonotype: At one of its ends the junction is not consistent with the germline gene, which may arise from a read error. V is TRBV29-1 and J is TRBJ1-2; D call uncertain. In germline, CDR1 is SQVTM, CDR2 ANQGSEA. This CDR3 has 12 residues. The CDR3 region has the DNA TGCAACGTTGAGAACAGAGAATATGGCTACACCTTC. Its protein is CNVENREYGYTF.

The chain couples TRBV29-1 to TRBJ1-1; D is unclear. Germline lookup yields CDR1 SQVTM and CDR2 ANQGSEA. The CDR3 runs to 13 residues. Trimming removed 4 bases from V and 0 bases from J, with 9 bases in between. CDR3 DNA sequence: TGCAGCGTTGTCCTGTTCATGAACACTGAAGCTTTCTTT. Its translation is CSVVLFMNTEAFF.

This clonotype was detected ten times or more. The chain recombines TRBV29-1 with TRBJ1-2, with a weak D call TRBD1 (5 bases). Trimming took off 4 bases at V and 7 bases at J, with 10 bases between the two ends. This CDR3 has 11 residues. CDR1 is SQVTM and CDR2 is ANQGSEA in the germline V gene. In DNA, the CDR3 is TGCAGCGTTGGGCAGGGCGGTGGCTACACCTTC. It codes for CSVGQGGGYTF.

This clonotype came up many times. The rearrangement joins TRBV7-2 to TRBJ2-5; weak D call: TRBD2 (6 bases). The germline V gene has CDR1 SGHTA and CDR2 FQGNSA. V was clipped by 1 base and J by 3 bases, with 9 bases between them. CDR3 length: 14 amino acids. CDR3 sequence: CASSLVRGEETQYF. The CDR3 DNA follows: TGTGCCAGCAGCTTAGTGCGGGGAGAAGAGACCCAGTACTTC. The complete variable domain, with remaining parts taken from reference TRBV7-2 and TRBJ2-5, reads GAGVSQSPSNKVTEKGKDVELRCDPISGHTALYWYRQSLGQGLEFLIYFQGNSAPDKSGLPSDRFSAERTGGSVSTLTIQRTQQEDSAVYLCASSLVRGEETQYFGPGTRLLVL.

The table lists this clonotype with many counts. The J gene is TRBJ2-7, the V gene TRBV29-1; D remains unclear. V was shortened by 5 bases and J by 6 bases, with 14 bases between the two germline ends. The CDR3 has 12 residues. CDR1 is SQVTM, CDR2 ANQGSEA, per germline. Written as DNA, the CDR3 is TGCAGCGTTAATGGCAGAAATTCCGAGCAGTACTTC. Translating gives CSVNGRNSEQYF.

This clonotype was counted only a few times. The chain has TRBV6-1 and TRBJ2-7, with D unclear. V was cut by 8 bases and J by 10 bases, with 15 bases left in between. Per the germline V gene, CDR1 is MNHNS and CDR2 is SASEGT. This CDR3 has 11 amino acids. In DNA, the CDR3 is TGTGCCAGCGGAAGACCGGGCCCCCAGTACTTC. It encodes CASGRPGPQYF.

This clonotype has at least ten counts. The chain recombines TRBV12-3 or TRBV12-4 with TRBJ2-4; D tentatively fits TRBD1 or TRBD2 (5 bases each). Deletions cut 7 bases from V and 0 bases from J, with 16 bases between. The CDR3 runs 16 residues. The CDR3 sequence: CASTSSGPLAKNIQYF. The CDR3 nucleotides read TGTGCCAGCACCTCTTCGGGGCCACTAGCCAAAAACATTCAGTACTTC.

This chain uses TRBV9 with TRBJ2-3; no definite D call. In germline, CDR1 is SGDLS, CDR2 YYNGEE. The CDR3 has 13 amino acids. V lost 4 bases and J 2 bases, leaving 8 bases between the germline ends. The CDR3 region is CASSYLVTDTQYF. CDR3 nucleotide sequence: TGTGCCAGCAGCTACCTAGTCACAGATACGCAGTATTTT.

This clonotype has only a few counts. The J gene is TRBJ2-5, the V gene TRBV6-1; D call uncertain. With 4 bases removed from V and 0 bases from J, the gap between germline ends came to 9 bases. This CDR3 is 14 amino acids long. The germline V gene has CDR1 MNHNS and CDR2 SASEGT. The CDR3 protein is CASSAVSHQETQYF. In nucleotides, the CDR3 is TGTGCCAGCAGTGCCGTGAGTCACCAAGAGACCCAGTACTTC.

This clonotype showed up just a few times. It is likely a read error: a sequence one base away is far more abundant. V gene TRBV14 combines with J gene TRBJ2-5; D could derive from TRBD1 or TRBD2 (5 bases each). CDR1 is SGHDN and CDR2 is FVKESK in the germline V gene. The CDR3 consists of 14 residues. V was trimmed by 4 bases and J by 1 base, leaving 10 bases between them. The CDR3 region is CASSPRDGQETQYF. CDR3 nucleotides: TGTGCCAGCAGCCCCCGGGACGGCCAAGAGACCCAGTACTTC.

A few counts support this clonotype. The chain uses TRBV11-3 and TRBJ2-4; perhaps TRBD2 as D (5 bases). V lost 5 bases and J 0 bases, leaving 17 bases between the germline ends. Per the germline V gene, CDR1 is SGHNT and CDR2 is YENEEA. The CDR3 is 17 amino acids. CDR3 coding DNA: TGTGCCAGCAGCCTTAGAGGGAGCGGCGTAGCCAAAAACATTCAGTACTTC. This codes for CASSLRGSGVAKNIQYF.

The CDR3 region is CASSLAPGTQNTGELFF. Here the CDR3 DNA reads TGCGCCAGCAGCTTAGCTCCAGGGACCCAGAACACCGGGGAGCTGTTTTTT. The genes are TRBV5-1 and TRBJ2-2; TRBD1 or TRBD2 may be the D gene (5 bases each). CDR3 length: 17 amino acids. V shed 2 bases and J shed 1 base, with 15 bases lying between them. Germline CDR1 reads SGHRS; CDR2 reads YFSETQ.

In this sample, this clonotype turned up many times. The chain couples TRBV9 to TRBJ1-6; D remains unclear. Between the trimmed V and J ends, which lost 1 base and 15 bases, there was a span of 14 bases. This CDR3 is 13 amino acids long. The germline gives CDR1 SGDLS, CDR2 YYNGEE. DNA of the CDR3: TGTGCCAGCAGCGTACGGTTCGGCGGCATCCTCCACTTT. Translated, it gives CASSVRFGGILHF.

This clonotype was seen more than once but under ten times. This chain uses TRBV7-9 with TRBJ2-2; TRBD1 matches at 8 bases. Germline CDR1 SEHNR, CDR2 FQNEAQ (reference sequence). There are 15 residues in the CDR3. J lost 1 base, V lost 3 bases, and 1 base had no gene match. The CDR3 here is CASSFRGRNTGELFF. DNA of the CDR3: TGTGCCAGCAGCTTCAGGGGGCGGAACACCGGGGAGCTGTTTTTT.

The genes are TRBV28 and TRBJ2-5, with D unresolved. Germline loops: CDR1 MDHEN, CDR2 SYDVKM. V lost 2 bases and J lost 1, with 11 bases in between. The CDR3 is 15 amino acids. The CDR3 sequence: CASSLARVFQETQYF. The CDR3 DNA reads TGTGCCAGCAGTTTAGCTCGCGTTTTCCAAGAGACCCAGTACTTC.

This clonotype was seen many times. The J gene is TRBJ2-5, the V gene TRBV20-1; 10 bases agree with TRBD2. CDR1 and CDR2 from the germline V gene are DFQATT and SNEGSKA (reference sequence). The J segment lost 2 bases and the V segment lost 3 bases, leaving 3 bases of the junction unmatched. The CDR3 contains 14 residues. CDR3: CSASHSGRQETQYF. The CDR3 DNA follows: TGCAGTGCTAGCCATAGCGGGAGGCAAGAGACCCAGTACTTC.

In this sample, this clonotype turned up many times. The chain employs TRBV15 and TRBJ1-1; D is undetermined. The CDR3 is made up of 13 amino acids. The germline gives CDR1 LNHNV, CDR2 YYDKDF (reference sequence). V lost 0 bases and J lost 10, with 12 bases in between. CDR3 sequence: CATSRENRGPAFF. In DNA form, the CDR3 reads TGTGCCACCAGCAGAGAGAACCGCGGGCCAGCTTTCTTT.

V usage is TRBV2 and J usage is TRBJ2-1; TRBD2 aligns across 13 bases. J lost 7 bases, V lost 6 bases, and 9 bases had no gene match. CDR3 length: 16 amino acids. Germline CDR1 reads SNHLY; CDR2 reads FYNNEI. The CDR3 loop is CASRHGTSGNINEQFF. As DNA, the CDR3 is TGTGCCAGCAGACATGGGACTAGCGGGAATATTAATGAGCAGTTCTTC.

This clonotype was observed many times. The rearrangement links TRBV7-2 to TRBJ2-7, with 11 bases aligning to TRBD1. V gave up 5 bases and J gave up 4 bases; unmatched junction bases: 10. Germline lookup yields CDR1 SGHTA and CDR2 FQGNSA. The CDR3 loop spans 16 amino acids. This CDR3 reads CASSPTGQGALYEQYF. In nucleotides, the CDR3 is TGTGCCAGCAGCCCCACCGGACAGGGGGCATTATACGAGCAGTACTTC.

Details on this clonotype: A much larger clone differs by one base, so this may be a read error. Lacking the conserved final phenylalanine or tryptophan, this CDR3 likely reflects a read error. No DNA is shown, since the ends of the CDR3 on it are uncertain; the CDR3 is the one TCRdb lists. The chain combines TRBV6-5 with TRBJ1-1; the table's D call TRBD1 went unverified against the DNA. The CDR3 has 11 residues if both end residues are counted. CDR1 is MNHEY, CDR2 SVGAGI, per germline. The CDR3 loop is CASRYRGLTFL.

This clonotype was counted many times. The chain combines TRBV30 with TRBJ1-2; TRBD1 aligns across 8 bases. The CDR3 has 15 residues. Germline trimming cut 2 bases from V and 5 bases from J; bases unmatched to any gene: 10. Germline-derived CDR1 and CDR2 are GTSNPN and SVGIG (reference sequence). CDR3 protein: CAWSLPWTGPYGYTF. CDR3 bases: TGTGCCTGGAGTCTGCCCTGGACAGGGCCTTATGGCTACACCTTC.

This clonotype was counted only a few times. This chain links TRBV4-3 with TRBJ1-5; D is undetermined. In germline, CDR1 is LGHNA, CDR2 YSLEER. The CDR3 has 15 amino acids. Trimming removed 0 bases at V and 5 bases at J, with 11 bases between. The CDR3 region has the DNA TGCGCCAGCAGCCAAGATCTACGGAATCATCAGCCCCAGCATTTT. Encoded protein: CASSQDLRNHQPQHF.